This entry lists 10 T cell receptor beta chains sequenced from one sample in a study of blood T cells in healthy people across ages. Together with a sample-barcoded 5' primer, a J-beta primer mix was included in a second PCR lasting roughly 6 to 12 cycles. TCRdb re-analysed the 5' RACE reads in MiXCR, keeping a single row per CDR3 protein. The repertoire consists of approximately 600,000 distinct CDR3 sequences, with about 54% occurring once and the leading ten covering roughly 34%. Sequenced material: blood. These receptors originate from a man aged 60 to 69 in good health.

V and J are TRBV4-1 and TRBJ2-3, with 9 bases aligning to TRBD2. This CDR3 contains 17 residues. Germline CDR1 and CDR2: MGHRA and YSYEKL. V lost 1 base to trimming and J lost 2 bases; unmatched junction nucleotides: 7. The CDR3 sequence is CASSQVERGAFTDTQYF. DNA for the CDR3: TGCGCCAGCAGCCAAGTCGAGCGGGGGGCCTTCACAGATACGCAGTATTTT.

This rearrangement joins TRBV5-1 to TRBJ2-5; TRBD2 matches at 8 bases. Germline assignment: CDR1 SGHRS and CDR2 YFSETQ. The CDR3 contains 13 residues. Unmatched junction bases numbered 3, after V lost 7 bases and J lost 1 base. The CDR3 coding sequence is TGCGCCAGCTACCGGGAGGGCCAAGAGACCCAGTACTTC. This codes for CASYREGQETQYF.

Only one count was recorded for this clonotype. The chain has TRBV5-1 and TRBJ2-1; 11 nucleotides line up with TRBD2. Germline V gene lookup returns CDR1 SGHRS and CDR2 YFSETQ. J was trimmed by 3 bases and V by 4 bases; bases with no gene match: 6. The CDR3 runs to 16 residues. CDR3 DNA: TGCGCCAGCAGCATCCGACTAGCGGGGCTCTACAATGAGCAGTTCTTC. Protein product: CASSIRLAGLYNEQFF.

The chain uses TRBV2 and TRBJ2-3; TRBD2 matches at 12 bases. V lost 6 bases and J lost 2; bases outside the gene matches: 12. The CDR3 is made up of 18 amino acids. Germline V lookup: CDR1 SNHLY, CDR2 FYNNEI. CDR3: CASRGTSGGRPPTDTQYF. In DNA, the CDR3 is TGTGCCAGCAGAGGCACTAGCGGGGGGCGTCCTCCCACAGATACGCAGTATTTT. The whole variable domain, remainder taken from reference TRBV2 and TRBJ2-3, is EPEVTQTPSHQVTQMGQEVILRCVPISNHLYFYWYRQILGQKVEFLVSFYNNEISEKSEIFDDQFSVERPDGSNFTLKIRSTKLEDSAMYFCASRGTSGGRPPTDTQYFGPGTRLTVL.

This clonotype was counted at least ten times. This sequence joins TRBV7-2 and TRBJ2-7; the match to TRBD1 covers 8 bases. CDR3 length: 14 amino acids. Unmatched junction bases numbered 4, after V lost 4 bases and J lost 2 bases. Germline CDR1 SGHTA, CDR2 FQGNSA. The CDR3 here is CASSSTTGAYEQYF. Written as DNA, the CDR3 is TGTGCCAGCAGCTCAACGACAGGGGCCTACGAGCAGTACTTC.

This clonotype was observed a few times. The CDR3 nucleotides are TGTGCCAGCAGACCGGACGGTAGCAATCAGCCCCAGCATTTT. It is translated as CASRPDGSNQPQHF. The chain recombines TRBV6-1 with TRBJ1-5; D gene ambiguous. There are 14 residues in the CDR3. Germline values: CDR1 MNHNS, CDR2 SASEGT. The V end lost 6 bases, the J end lost 0 bases, and 9 bases lay between the germline ends.

This chain joins TRBV27 and TRBJ1-4; D may be TRBD1 (5 bases). CDR3 size: 15 residues. Trimming stripped 5 bases from V and 3 bases from J, with 13 bases between. Germline loops: CDR1 MNHEY, CDR2 SMNVEV (reference sequence). The CDR3 here is CASSPRGGPNEKLFF. The CDR3 nucleotides are TGTGCCAGCAGTCCCCGTGGGGGACCTAATGAAAAACTGTTTTTT.

This clonotype was detected a few times. The genes are TRBV20-1 and TRBJ2-7; a possible D gene is TRBD2 (6 bases). The DNA matches TRBJ2-5 better at its end, which makes the J call doubtful. The CDR3 runs 13 residues. Germline assignment: CDR1 DFQATT and CDR2 SNEGSKA (reference sequence). The CDR3 sequence: CSASGTEPRTQYF. CDR3 nucleotide sequence: TGCAGTGCCTCCGGGACTGAGCCTAGGACCCAGTACTTC.

Only a few counts were recorded for this clonotype. The chain uses TRBV4-1 and TRBJ2-7; 7 nucleotides agree with TRBD1. The CDR3 contains 15 residues. The junction had 4 bases not matched to a gene; V was cut back by 0 bases and J by 2 bases. CDR1 is MGHRA and CDR2 is YSYEKL in the germline V gene. CDR3 bases: TGCGCCAGCAGCCAAGATATGGGACAGACCTACGAGCAGTACTTC. It translates to CASSQDMGQTYEQYF.

V usage is TRBV10-3 and J usage is TRBJ2-2; D is uncertain. The CDR3 covers 12 residues. The V end lost 9 bases, the J end lost 6 bases, and 11 bases lay between the germline ends. The germline V gene has CDR1 ENHRY and CDR2 SYGVKD. The CDR3 loop is CAIRSGPGELFF. In DNA form, the CDR3 reads TGTGCCATTCGGTCTGGCCCCGGGGAGCTGTTTTTT.